Each of the 15 T cell receptor beta chains below was sequenced from the same sample in a study of T cell clonality in common variable immunodeficiency (dated by TCRdb to 2015 to 2017). Library preparation was by the immunoSEQ multiplex PCR assay. In its TCRdb copy, this immuneACCESS table keeps in-frame sequences only and misses some clones. Where compared with another copy, unresolved V genes explain less than half of these, and the others have no known cause. In this sample, around 40,000 clones appear, none counted once only. 2.5% to 3% of the sample is held by the ten biggest clonotypes. The specimen was peripheral blood mononuclear cells. These receptors were collected from a person aged 18 to 69 in good health.

This clone counts as medium-sized. The read stops 3 residues short of the end of the CDR3; the missing end is completed from the germline J gene. The J gene is TRBJ2-3, the V gene TRBV6-1; a possible D gene is TRBD1 (6 bases). The CDR3 length is 15 residues. Germline V gene data show CDR1 as MNHNS and CDR2 as SASEGT. The V end lost 3 bases, the J end lost 0 bases, and 10 bases lay between the germline ends. CDR3 region: CASSEGQGSTDTQYF. The sequenced part of the CDR3 DNA is TGTGCCAGCAGTGAGGGCCAGGGGAGCACAGATACG.

This clone was counted at least ten times. From the germline J gene comes the end of the CDR3, since the read stops 3 residues before it. The genes are TRBV11-2 and TRBJ2-7, with TRBD1 matching over 9 bases. This CDR3 is built from 15 residues. J was trimmed by 6 bases and V by 4 bases; bases with no gene match: 10. Germline lookup yields CDR1 SGHAT and CDR2 FQNNGV. CDR3 DNA, as far as it was read: TGTGCCAGCAGCTCGGATGGGACAGGGAAGGGCGAG. Amino acids: CASSSDGTGKGE. The CDR3 reads in full as CASSSDGTGKGEQYF. The full variable domain, with the rest looked up from reference TRBV11-2 and TRBJ2-7, is EAGVAQSPRYKIIEKRQSVAFWCNPISGHATLYWYQQILGQGPKLLIQFQNNGVVDDSQLPKDRFSAERLKGVDSTLKIQPAKLEDSAVYLCASSSDGTGKGEQYFGPGTRLTVT.

This clone was counted ten times or more. The CDR3 is cut off 3 residues early in the read; its end comes from the germline J gene. The chain joins TRBV7-3 to TRBJ1-2, with a weak D call TRBD1 (6 bases). Germline CDR1 reads SGHTA; CDR2 reads FQGTGA. Trimming removed 5 bases at V and 3 bases at J, with 16 bases between. CDR3 length equals 15 residues. The CDR3 sequence is CASSPGAQGHYGYTF. The part of the CDR3 DNA that was read is TGTGCCAGCAGCCCCGGGGCACAGGGTCACTATGGC. The full variable domain, with the rest looked up from reference TRBV7-3 and TRBJ1-2, is GAGVSQTPSNKVTEKGKYVELRCDPISGHTALYWYRQSLGQGPEFLIYFQGTGAADDSGLPNDRFFAVRPEGSVSTLKIQRTERGDSAVYLCASSPGAQGHYGYTFGSGTRLTVV.

This clone has ten or more counts. The CDR3 end is not reached by the read, which stops 3 residues before it; the germline J gene fills it in. The rearrangement links TRBV2 to TRBJ1-2, with 7 bases lining up with TRBD1. This CDR3 region has 14 residues. Germline assignment: CDR1 SNHLY and CDR2 FYNNEI. The CDR3 protein is CASSEERRQGGYTF. Partial CDR3 DNA: TGTGCCAGCAGTGAAGAGAGGAGACAGGGCGGC.

This clone has just a few counts. The read terminates 3 residues before the CDR3 end, so the remaining end is supplied by the germline J gene. This chain connects TRBV6-1 to TRBJ1-2; D unresolved. CDR3 size: 15 residues. Germline CDR1 and CDR2: MNHNS and SASEGT. The CDR3 spells CASSEGAGQADTYTF. The sequenced CDR3 bases are TGTGCCAGCAGTGAAGGTGCGGGCCAGGCAGATACC.

This clone has at least ten counts. Read sequence stops 3 residues before the CDR3 end, and the germline J gene provides the missing end. The V gene is TRBV20-1, the J gene TRBJ2-3, with a tentative D call TRBD2 (5 bases). The length of the CDR3 is 16 residues. CDR1 DFQATT and CDR2 SNEGSKA come from the germline V gene (reference sequence). V was trimmed by 3 bases and J by 1 base, leaving 17 bases between them. CDR3 region: CSARRVGVRRTDTQYF. The CDR3 DNA, read in part, is TGCAGTGCTAGGAGGGTAGGTGTCCGCCGCACAGATACG.

This clone turned up a few times. The DNA ends 3 residues before the CDR3 does, and the rest of the CDR3 is filled in from the germline J gene. This chain links TRBV6-2 or TRBV6-3 with TRBJ2-1, with unresolved D. Germline V CDR1 and CDR2: MNHEY, SVGEGT. The CDR3 sequence is 11 residues long. The V end lost 2 bases, the J end lost 8 bases, and 4 bases lay between the germline ends. CDR3 DNA (partial): TGTGCCAGCAGTTACGCGCATGAG. Encoded protein: CASSYAHE. The whole CDR3 protein is CASSYAHEQFF.

The sample holds many counts of this clone. CDR3 in amino acids: CSAIRIDRGGNEQYF. CDR3 DNA, as far as it was read: TGCAGTGCTATAAGAATAGACAGGGGAGGGAACGAG. The genes are TRBV20-1 and TRBJ2-7, with D possibly being TRBD1 (8 bases). The CDR3 end is not reached by the read, which stops 3 residues before it; the germline J gene fills it in. This CDR3 region has 15 residues. Per the germline V gene, CDR1 is DFQATT and CDR2 is SNEGSKA (reference sequence). Trimming removed 4 bases at V and 5 bases at J, with 21 bases between.

This clone has a count of ten or more. The sequence runs out 3 residues before the end of the CDR3; the remainder is reconstructed from the germline J gene. This sequence joins TRBV5-6 and TRBJ2-1, with D uncertain. The CDR3 runs 14 residues. CDR1 and CDR2 (germline): SGHDT, YYEEEE. Trimming removed 0 bases at V and 8 bases at J, with 12 bases between. The CDR3 spells CASSLGASGDEQFF. The part of the CDR3 DNA that was read is TGTGCCAGCAGCTTGGGAGCTAGTGGCGATGAG. Drawing the rest from reference TRBV5-6 and TRBJ2-1, the complete variable domain is DAGVTQSPTHLIKTRGQQVTLRCSPKSGHDTVSWYQQALGQGPQFIFQYYEEEERQRGNFPDRFSGHQFPNYSSELNVNALLLGDSALYLCASSLGASGDEQFFGPGTRLTVL.

This clone was detected many times. The read terminates 3 residues before the CDR3 end, so the remaining end is supplied by the germline J gene. The gene calls are TRBV7-9 and TRBJ1-2, with a weak D call TRBD1 (6 bases). V lost 1 base, J lost 2 bases, and 11 bases lay in between. The CDR3 has 15 amino acids. CDR1 is SEHNR and CDR2 is FQNEAQ in the germline V gene (reference sequence). The DNA read from the CDR3 is TGTGCCAGCAGCTTAGATGGGGGCATAAACTATGGC. Translating it yields CASSLDGGINYG. The CDR3 in its entirety is CASSLDGGINYGYTF.

Ten or more counts support this clone. The read halts 3 residues ahead of the CDR3 end, with the missing end drawn from the germline J gene. This chain connects TRBV2 to TRBJ1-1; D ambiguous. This CDR3 is built from 15 residues. V lost 7 bases, J lost 1 base, and 16 bases lay in between. Germline V gene data show CDR1 as SNHLY and CDR2 as FYNNEI. The CDR3: CASITVSLKNTEAFF. CDR3 DNA, as far as it was read: TGTGCCAGCATAACAGTAAGCCTGAAGAACACTGAA.

This clone was observed many times. The missing CDR3 end, 3 residues past where the read stops, is filled in from the germline J gene. The gene calls are TRBV5-1 and TRBJ1-3; possible D gene TRBD1, 6 bases. Trimming removed 4 bases from V and 0 bases from J, with 11 bases in between. Looked up from germline, CDR1 is SGHRS and CDR2 is YFSETQ. The CDR3 is made up of 15 amino acids. The CDR3 protein is CASSPGDNSGNTIYF. The covered CDR3 bases are TGCGCCAGCAGCCCAGGGGACAACTCTGGAAACACC.

This clone occurred a few times. The read ends 3 residues shy of where the CDR3 ends; the end is completed using the germline J gene. This sequence joins TRBV19 and TRBJ2-3; TRBD1 matches 9 bases. There are 15 residues in the CDR3. Losses at the gene ends were 4 bases for V and 1 base for J; bases not matched to a gene: 3. CDR1 and CDR2 from the germline V gene are LNHDA and SQIVND (reference sequence). CDR3: CASSTRDRGTDTQYF. Incomplete CDR3 DNA: TGTGCCAGTAGTACCCGGGACAGGGGCACAGATACG.

This clone was picked up many times. Read data end 3 residues before the CDR3 end; the end is taken from the germline J gene. This chain uses TRBV5-5 with TRBJ1-2; tentative D call: TRBD1 (6 bases). Germline assignment: CDR1 SGHKS and CDR2 YYEKEE (reference sequence). CDR3 length: 13 amino acids. V shed 1 base and J shed 4 bases, with 8 bases lying between them. Partial CDR3 DNA: TGTGCCAGCAGCTTGACAGGGATCTATGGC. Residues: CASSLTGIYG. In full, the CDR3 reads CASSLTGIYGYTF. Full variable domain (remainder filled in from reference TRBV5-5 and TRBJ1-2): DAGVTQSPTHLIKTRGQQVTLRCSPISGHKSVSWYQQVLGQGPQFIFQYYEKEERGRGNFPDRFSARQFPNYSSELNVNALLLGDSALYLCASSLTGIYGYTFGSGTRLTVV.

This clone was counted ten times or more. The CDR3 is cut off 3 residues early in the read; its end comes from the germline J gene. V is TRBV20-1 and J is TRBJ1-1, with 10 bases identical to TRBD1. The CDR3 has 14 amino acids. Germline V gives CDR1 DFQATT, CDR2 SNEGSKA (reference sequence). J lost 1 base, V lost 5 bases, and 4 bases had no gene match. Incomplete CDR3 DNA: TGCAGTGCTTGGACAGGGGGGGGGAACACTGAA. This codes for CSAWTGGGNTE. The CDR3 in its entirety is CSAWTGGGNTEAFF.